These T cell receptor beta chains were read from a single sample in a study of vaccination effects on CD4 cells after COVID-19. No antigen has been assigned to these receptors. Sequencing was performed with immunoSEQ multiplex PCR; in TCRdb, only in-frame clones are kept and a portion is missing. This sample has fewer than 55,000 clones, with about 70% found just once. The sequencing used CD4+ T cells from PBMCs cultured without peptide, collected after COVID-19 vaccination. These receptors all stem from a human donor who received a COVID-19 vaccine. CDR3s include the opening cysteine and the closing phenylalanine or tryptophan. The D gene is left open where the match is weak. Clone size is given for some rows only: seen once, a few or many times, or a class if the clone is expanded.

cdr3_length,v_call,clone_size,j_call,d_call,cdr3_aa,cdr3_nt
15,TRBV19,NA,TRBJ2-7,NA,CASSIYDRSNYEQYF,TGTGCCAGTAGTATATACGACAGGTCGAACTACGAGCAGTACTTC
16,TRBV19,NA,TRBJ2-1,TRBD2,CASPLSVAGGLNEQFF,TGTGCCAGCCCCCTCAGTGTAGCGGGAGGCTTGAATGAGCAGTTCTTC
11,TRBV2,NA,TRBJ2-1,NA,CASSVFFEQFF,TGTGCCAGCAGTGTGTTCTTTGAGCAGTTCTTC
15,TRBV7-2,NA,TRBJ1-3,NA,CASSSMGASGNTIYF,TGTGCCAGCAGTTCAATGGGGGCTTCTGGAAACACCATATATTTT
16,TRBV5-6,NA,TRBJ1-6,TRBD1,CASSLKRTGVNSPLHF,TGTGCCAGCAGCTTGAAGCGGACAGGGGTGAATTCACCCCTCCACTTT
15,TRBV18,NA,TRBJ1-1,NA,CASSPSTGVNTEAFF,TGTGCCAGCTCACCTTCAACGGGGGTGAACACTGAAGCTTTCTTT
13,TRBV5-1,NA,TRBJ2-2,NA,CASRTGNTGELFF,TGCGCCAGCAGGACAGGCAACACCGGGGAGCTGTTTTTT
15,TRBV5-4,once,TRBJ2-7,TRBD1,CASSLGGQSSYEQYF,TGTGCCAGCAGCTTGGGGGGACAGAGCTCCTACGAGCAGTACTTC
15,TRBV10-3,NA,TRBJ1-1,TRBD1,CAISESGQGYTEAFF,TGTGCCATCAGTGAGTCGGGACAGGGTTACACTGAAGCTTTCTTT
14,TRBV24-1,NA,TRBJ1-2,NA,CATSDYKTAYGYTF,TGTGCCACCAGTGATTATAAAACAGCCTATGGCTACACCTTC
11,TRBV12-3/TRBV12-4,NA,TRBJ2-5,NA,CASSFRETQYF,TGTGCCAGCAGTTTCAGGGAGACCCAGTACTTC
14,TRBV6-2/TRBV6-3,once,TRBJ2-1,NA,CASSRQGSYNEQFF,TGTGCCAGCAGCCGCCAGGGCTCCTACAATGAGCAGTTCTTC
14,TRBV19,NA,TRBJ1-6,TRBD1,CASRWGQGTSPLHF,TGTGCCAGTAGATGGGGACAGGGAACTTCACCCCTCCACTTT
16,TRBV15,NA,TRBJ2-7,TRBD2,CATSRELAGVAYEQYF,TGTGCCACCAGCAGAGAACTAGCGGGAGTAGCGTACGAGCAGTACTTC
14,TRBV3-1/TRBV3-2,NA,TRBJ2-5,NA,CASSQDYEGETQYF,TGTGCCAGCAGCCAAGACTACGAGGGAGAGACCCAGTACTTC
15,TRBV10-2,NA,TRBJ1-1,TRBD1,CASFGRDRGNTEAFF,TGCGCCAGCTTCGGGCGGGACAGGGGGAACACTGAAGCTTTCTTT
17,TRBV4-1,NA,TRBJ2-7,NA,CASSQDIGAGFFYEQYF,TGCGCCAGCAGCCAAGATATAGGAGCGGGTTTCTTCTACGAGCAGTACTTC
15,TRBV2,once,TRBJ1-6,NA,CASRSPLRGVSPLHF,TGTGCCAGCAGGAGCCCCTTACGTGGGGTTTCACCCCTCCACTTT
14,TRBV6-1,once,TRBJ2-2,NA,CASSEAGETGELFF,TGTGCCAGCAGTGAAGCCGGGGAGACCGGGGAGCTGTTTTTT
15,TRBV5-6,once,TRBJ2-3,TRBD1,CASSRPTGMADTQYF,TGTGCCAGCAGCCGCCCGACAGGGATGGCAGATACGCAGTATTTT
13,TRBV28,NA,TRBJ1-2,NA,CASTTSDPGGYTF,TGTGCCAGCACCACGTCGGACCCGGGCGGCTACACCTTC
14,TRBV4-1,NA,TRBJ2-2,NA,CASSQGRVGGELFF,TGCGCCAGCAGCCAGGGGAGAGTGGGCGGGGAGCTGTTTTTT
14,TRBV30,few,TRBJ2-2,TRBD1,CAWSGQGRTGELFF,TGTGCCTGGAGTGGACAGGGACGCACCGGGGAGCTGTTTTTT
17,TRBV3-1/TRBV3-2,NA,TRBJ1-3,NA,CASSHLNQYDSGNTIYF,TGTGCCAGCAGCCATCTTAACCAGTACGACTCTGGAAACACCATATATTTT
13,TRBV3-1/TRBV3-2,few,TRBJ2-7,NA,CASSPGPPGEQYF,TGTGCCAGCAGCCCCGGTCCCCCGGGGGAGCAGTACTTC
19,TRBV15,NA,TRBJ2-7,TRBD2,CATSRELAGAPLSSYEQYF,TGTGCCACCAGCAGAGAACTAGCGGGGGCCCCCCTAAGCTCCTACGAGCAGTACTTC
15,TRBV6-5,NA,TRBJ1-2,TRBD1,CASSYTDRRYYGYTF,TGTGCCAGCAGTTACACGGACAGGAGATACTATGGCTACACCTTC
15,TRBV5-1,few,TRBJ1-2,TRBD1,CASSLDRVANYGYTF,TGCGCCAGCAGCTTAGACAGGGTAGCTAACTATGGCTACACCTTC
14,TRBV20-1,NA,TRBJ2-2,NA,CSASRGPNTGELFF,TGCAGTGCTAGTCGAGGACCGAACACCGGGGAGCTGTTTTTT
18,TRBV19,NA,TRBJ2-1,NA,CASSTMRNWREKGNEQFF,TGTGCCAGTAGTACTATGAGAAACTGGCGGGAAAAAGGTAATGAGCAGTTCTTC
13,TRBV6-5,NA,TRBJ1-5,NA,CASSYGGNQPQHF,TGTGCCAGCAGTTATGGCGGTAATCAGCCCCAGCATTTT
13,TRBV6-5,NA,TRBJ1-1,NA,CASSYGGPTEAFF,TGTGCCAGCAGTTACGGGGGTCCGACTGAAGCTTTCTTT
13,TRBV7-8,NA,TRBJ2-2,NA,CASSIQDTGELFF,TGTGCCAGCAGCATCCAGGACACCGGGGAGCTGTTTTTT
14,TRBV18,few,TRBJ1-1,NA,CASSPARANTEAFF,TGTGCCAGCTCTCCCGCGAGGGCGAACACTGAAGCTTTCTTT
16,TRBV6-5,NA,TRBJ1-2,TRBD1,CASSYKGIGRGTGYTF,TGTGCCAGCAGTTACAAGGGAATCGGCAGGGGGACTGGCTACACCTTC
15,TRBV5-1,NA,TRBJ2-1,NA,CASSSGVATYNEQFF,TGCGCCAGCAGCTCCGGGGTAGCGACCTACAATGAGCAGTTCTTC
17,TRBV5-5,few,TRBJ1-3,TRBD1,CASSLGLEGALENTIYF,TGTGCCAGCAGCTTAGGATTGGAGGGGGCCCTCGAAAACACCATATATTTT
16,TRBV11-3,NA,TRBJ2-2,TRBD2,CASSLRAGGSTGELFF,TGTGCCAGCAGTCTCCGGGCGGGAGGGAGTACCGGGGAGCTGTTTTTT
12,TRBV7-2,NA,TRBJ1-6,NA,CASSLNNSPLHF,TGTGCCAGCAGCTTAAACAATTCACCCCTCCACTTT
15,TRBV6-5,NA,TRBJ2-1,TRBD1,CASSRQGYSYNEQFF,TGTGCCAGCAGCCGACAGGGGTACTCCTACAATGAGCAGTTCTTC